This T cell receptor beta chain originates from a study of blood T cells in healthy people across ages. Study results and caveats: The diversity estimates, figures obtained from one million T cells, were considered underestimates.

The CDR3 has 16 amino acids. V shed 3 bases and J shed 2 bases, with 13 bases lying between them. Germline loops: CDR1 SGHVS, CDR2 FQNEAQ. Sample-barcoded 5' priming and a J-beta primer mix drove a second PCR of roughly 7 to 11 cycles. MiXCR, applied by TCRdb to the 5' RACE reads, yields one record per CDR3 protein. Here the sample spans some 850,000 distinct CDR3 sequences, roughly 24% being singletons. This clonotype was detected only a few times. Its antigen is as yet unknown. The same sample was also studied in work on T cells of mothers and their children.

The sample taken for sequencing was blood. V gene TRBV7-8 combines with J gene TRBJ2-2; D perhaps matches TRBD2 (5 bases). This receptor was identified in a boy younger than 18 in good health. DNA of the CDR3: TGTGCCAGCAGCTTGGAGCAAGCGGATAACACCGGGGAGCTGTTTTTT. Residues: CASSLEQADNTGELFF.